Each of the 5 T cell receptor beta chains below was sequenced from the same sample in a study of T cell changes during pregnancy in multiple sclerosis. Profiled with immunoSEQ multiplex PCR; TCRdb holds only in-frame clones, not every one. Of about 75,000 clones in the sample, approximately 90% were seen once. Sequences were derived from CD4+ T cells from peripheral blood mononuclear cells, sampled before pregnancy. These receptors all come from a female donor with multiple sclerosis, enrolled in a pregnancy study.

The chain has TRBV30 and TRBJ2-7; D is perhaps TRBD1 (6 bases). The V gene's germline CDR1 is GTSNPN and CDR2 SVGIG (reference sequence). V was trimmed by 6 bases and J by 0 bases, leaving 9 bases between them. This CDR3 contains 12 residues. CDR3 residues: CACRDNSYEQYF. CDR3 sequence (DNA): TGTGCCTGCCGGGACAACTCCTACGAGCAGTACTTC.

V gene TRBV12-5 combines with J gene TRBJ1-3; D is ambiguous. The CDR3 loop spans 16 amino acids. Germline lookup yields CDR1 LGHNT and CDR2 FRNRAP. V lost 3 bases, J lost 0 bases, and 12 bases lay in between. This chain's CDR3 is CASGLFRLLSGNTIYF. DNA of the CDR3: TGTGCTAGTGGTTTATTCCGATTACTCTCTGGAAACACCATATATTTT.

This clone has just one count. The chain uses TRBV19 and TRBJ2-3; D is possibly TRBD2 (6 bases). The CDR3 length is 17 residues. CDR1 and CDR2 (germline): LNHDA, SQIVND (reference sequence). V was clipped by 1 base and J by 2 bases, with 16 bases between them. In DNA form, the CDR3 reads TGTGCCAGTAGTATAGGCATCCAGCGGGTGGCCACAGATACGCAGTATTTT. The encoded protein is CASSIGIQRVATDTQYF.

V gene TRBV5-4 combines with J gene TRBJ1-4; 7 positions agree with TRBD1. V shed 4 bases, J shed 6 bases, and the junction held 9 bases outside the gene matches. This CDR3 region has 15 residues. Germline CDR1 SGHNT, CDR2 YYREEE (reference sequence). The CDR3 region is CASSVTGTEDEKLFF. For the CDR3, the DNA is TGTGCCAGCAGCGTGACCGGGACAGAAGATGAAAAACTGTTTTTT.

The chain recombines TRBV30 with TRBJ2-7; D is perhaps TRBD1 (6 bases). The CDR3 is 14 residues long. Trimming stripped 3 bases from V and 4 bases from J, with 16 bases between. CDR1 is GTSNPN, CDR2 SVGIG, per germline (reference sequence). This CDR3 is CAWRRAQGRYEQYF. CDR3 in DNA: TGTGCCTGGAGGAGGGCGCAGGGGCGGTACGAGCAGTACTTC.